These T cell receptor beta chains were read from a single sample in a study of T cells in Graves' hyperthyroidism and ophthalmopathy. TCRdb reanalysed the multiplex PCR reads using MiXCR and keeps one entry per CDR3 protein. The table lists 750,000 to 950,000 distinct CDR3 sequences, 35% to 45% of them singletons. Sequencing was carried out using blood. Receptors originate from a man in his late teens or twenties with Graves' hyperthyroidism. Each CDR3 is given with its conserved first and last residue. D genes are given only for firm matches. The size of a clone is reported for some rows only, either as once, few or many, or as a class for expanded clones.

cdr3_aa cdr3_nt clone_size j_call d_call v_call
CSVGFTGGGTGELFF TGCAGCGTGGGATTTACAGGGGGCGGAACCGGGGAGCTGTTTTTT NA TRBJ2-2 TRBD1 TRBV29-1
CAISGGQETQYF TGTGCCATCAGTGGGGGACAAGAGACCCAGTACTTC many TRBJ2-5 NA TRBV10-3
CASRGLVSGNTIYF TGTGCCAGCAGGGGTTTAGTCTCTGGAAACACCATATATTTT NA TRBJ1-3 NA TRBV9
CSARALAGDYEQYF TGCAGTGCTAGGGCTCTAGCGGGAGATTACGAGCAGTACTTC NA TRBJ2-7 TRBD2 TRBV20-1
CASSQGQGDTEAFF TGCGCCAGCAGCCAAGGGCAGGGTGACACTGAAGCTTTCTTT few TRBJ1-1 NA TRBV4-1
CASSLTGLVNTEAFF TGTGCCAGCAGCTTAACGGGACTTGTGAACACTGAAGCTTTCTTT NA TRBJ1-1 NA TRBV7-3
CAISGTPQETQYF TGTGCCATCAGCGGGACTCCCCAAGAGACCCAGTACTTC few TRBJ2-5 NA TRBV10-3
CSSEGANTGELFF TGCAGCAGCGAAGGGGCAAACACCGGGGAGCTGTTTTTT NA TRBJ2-2 NA TRBV29-1
CAISRLAGEAGELFF TGTGCCATCAGTCGACTAGCGGGAGAGGCCGGGGAGCTGTTTTTT many TRBJ2-2 TRBD2 TRBV10-3
CASSLGQDFYGYTF TGTGCCAGCAGCTTAGGACAGGACTTCTATGGCTACACCTTC NA TRBJ1-2 NA TRBV7-2
CASSFLPSGDGYTF TGTGCCAGCAGTTTCCTGCCCTCGGGGGATGGCTACACCTTC NA TRBJ1-2 NA TRBV12-3/TRBV12-4
CSVEDVRNTGELFF TGCAGCGTTGAAGATGTCCGGAACACCGGGGAGCTGTTTTTT NA TRBJ2-2 NA TRBV29-1
CSEGARETQYF TGCAGCGAGGGGGCGAGAGAGACCCAGTACTTC NA TRBJ2-5 TRBD1 TRBV29-1
CASSESGGRQPQHF TGTGCCAGCAGTGAATCGGGGGGGAGACAGCCCCAGCATTTT few TRBJ1-5 NA TRBV2
CASSQRLPAFGELFF TGTGCCAGCAGTCAGAGACTCCCAGCATTCGGGGAGCTGTTTTTT few TRBJ2-2 NA TRBV6-6
CAISVGGGSGEAFF TGTGCCATCAGTGTCGGAGGGGGCTCGGGTGAAGCTTTCTTT many TRBJ1-1 TRBD1 TRBV10-3
CASSLVQQGEQYF TGTGCCAGCAGCTTAGTTCAGCAAGGCGAGCAGTACTTC many TRBJ2-7 NA TRBV7-2
CASSSDRIYEQYF TGTGCCAGCAGCTCGGACAGGATCTACGAGCAGTACTTC NA TRBJ2-7 TRBD1 TRBV7-9
CAWSDAGGIPGRQPQHF TGTGCCTGGAGTGACGCGGGGGGAATCCCAGGGCGTCAGCCCCAGCATTTT NA TRBJ1-5 NA TRBV2
CASLGGGSYEQYF TGTGCCAGTTTGGGCGGTGGTTCCTACGAGCAGTACTTC NA TRBJ2-7 NA TRBV19
CSAPPRTSGSYEQYF TGCAGTGCTCCGCCCCGGACTAGCGGGAGTTACGAGCAGTACTTC NA TRBJ2-7 TRBD2 TRBV20-1
CASSEWTDSNYGYTF TGTGCCAGCAGCGAATGGACAGATTCTAACTATGGCTACACCTTC many TRBJ1-2 NA TRBV9
CASPTWERGTEAFF TGTGCCAGCCCCACGTGGGAGAGGGGCACTGAAGCTTTCTTT many TRBJ1-1 NA TRBV19
CASRPKADRKITGELFF TGTGCCAGCAGACCCAAGGCGGACAGGAAAATCACCGGGGAGCTGTTTTTT NA TRBJ2-2 TRBD1 TRBV7-9
CASSLRALAEKLFF TGTGCCAGCAGTTTGAGGGCCTTGGCGGAAAAACTGTTTTTT few TRBJ1-4 NA TRBV12-3/TRBV12-4
CASSQDRGDRASNQPQHF TGTGCCAGCAGCCAAGATCGGGGGGACAGGGCTAGCAATCAGCCCCAGCATTTT NA TRBJ1-5 TRBD1 TRBV7-9
CAIEEGAYGYTF TGTGCCATCGAGGAGGGGGCTTATGGCTACACCTTC many TRBJ1-2 TRBD1 TRBV10-3
CASSISENTGELFF TGTGCCAGTAGTATCTCAGAGAACACCGGGGAGCTGTTTTTT NA TRBJ2-2 NA TRBV19
CASGEEQYF TGTGCCAGCGGGGAGGAGCAGTACTTC few TRBJ2-7 NA TRBV6-1
CSVQYPGTGSGNTIYF TGCAGCGTCCAATACCCCGGGACGGGCTCTGGAAACACCATATATTTT few TRBJ1-3 NA TRBV29-1
CASSSVQNTEAFF TGTGCCAGCAGCTCAGTACAGAACACTGAAGCTTTCTTT many TRBJ1-1 NA TRBV7-6